A selection of T cell receptor beta chains follows, all from one sample in a study of cytomegalovirus exposure and HLA in healthy donors. Method: immunoSEQ multiplex PCR; TCRdb's copy keeps in-frame clones and lacks some. Among some 140,000 clones listed, 80% to 90% were seen once. The specimen sequenced was PBMCs. These receptor sequences come from a man in his late teens or twenties in good health and CMV-seropositive. Each CDR3 is given with its conserved first and last residue. A D gene is named only where the DNA matches it firmly. Rows may omit the clone size; those that give it use once, few, many or a size class.

CDR3	D	J	size	V
CASSPDLALAGLNEQYF	TRBD2	TRBJ2-7	NA	TRBV5-1
CATSREPYSGGTEAFF	NA	TRBJ1-1	NA	TRBV15
CASSEGGAKVKLFF	NA	TRBJ1-4	NA	TRBV6-1
CASSERSGGYYEQFF	TRBD2	TRBJ2-1	NA	TRBV2
CASSPGVAYEQYF	NA	TRBJ2-7	NA	TRBV7-2
CASRPWTSGSGTGELFF	TRBD2	TRBJ2-2	few	TRBV11-2
CASSTRTGGNEKLFF	TRBD1	TRBJ1-4	NA	TRBV7-2
CASSPRGTLNYEQYF	NA	TRBJ2-7	NA	TRBV18
CASSFNGGAGDEQFF	TRBD2	TRBJ2-1	NA	TRBV7-3
CASSSLTTEAFF	NA	TRBJ1-1	NA	TRBV11-2
CAIFRGEDTTDTQYF	NA	TRBJ2-3	NA	TRBV10-3
CASSYAGQAPNTEAFF	TRBD1	TRBJ1-1	NA	TRBV6-6
CASSAPGQGVAGELFF	TRBD1	TRBJ2-2	NA	TRBV25-1
CASSVGSGQGLMNTEAFF	TRBD1	TRBJ1-1	NA	TRBV9
CASSAFWVGSGGYTF	NA	TRBJ1-2	NA	TRBV5-6
CASRYRTGPINEQFF	NA	TRBJ2-1	NA	TRBV6-5
CAIKKAGGFEQYF	TRBD2	TRBJ2-7	few	TRBV10-3
CASSVVAGLWADTQYF	NA	TRBJ2-3	NA	TRBV9
CASSLVQGESSYEQYF	TRBD1	TRBJ2-7	NA	TRBV7-6
CASSLAGGNTGELFF	TRBD2	TRBJ2-2	NA	TRBV5-1
CSVDPGPLEDGYTF	NA	TRBJ1-2	once	TRBV29-1
CASGARSLNTEAFF	NA	TRBJ1-1	NA	TRBV2
CASSYRDYNEQFF	NA	TRBJ2-1	NA	TRBV6-5
CASSLLVSGVYEQYF	NA	TRBJ2-7	NA	TRBV5-6
CASSHDRLYGYTF	NA	TRBJ1-2	NA	TRBV7-2
CASSYWQGVTYGYTF	NA	TRBJ1-2	NA	TRBV6-5
CASRARQGSGANVLTF	TRBD1	TRBJ2-6	NA	TRBV2
CASSLAGAPYEQYF	NA	TRBJ2-7	NA	TRBV7-2
CASGVGGSYEQYF	NA	TRBJ2-7	NA	TRBV6-1
CASSLLTGELFF	NA	TRBJ2-2	NA	TRBV7-9
CASSPWARGHYGYTF	NA	TRBJ1-2	NA	TRBV25-1
CASSNAGGDTQYF	NA	TRBJ2-3	NA	TRBV6-4
CASSSGTSGSANEQFF	TRBD2	TRBJ2-1	NA	TRBV27
CASSDSGRSVGELFF	TRBD2	TRBJ2-2	NA	TRBV11-2
CASSPWTGTEAFF	TRBD1	TRBJ1-1	NA	TRBV7-6
CASSLGQAKTHSNQPQHF	NA	TRBJ1-5	NA	TRBV7-9
CASSFSHSYGYTF	NA	TRBJ1-2	NA	TRBV7-2
CASSLGEDRAEF	TRBD1	TRBJ1-1	NA	TRBV7-9
CASSPTSGTPEQYF	TRBD2	TRBJ2-7	NA	TRBV7-3
CASSQGAGVRSGNTIYF	NA	TRBJ1-3	NA	TRBV4-3
CASSFRDRGNYEQYF	TRBD1	TRBJ2-7	NA	TRBV5-4
CSVDSEERIGNEQFF	NA	TRBJ2-1	many	TRBV29-1
CASSRQGGTGVREQYF	TRBD1	TRBJ2-7	NA	TRBV6-4
CASSASGGTDTQYF	NA	TRBJ2-3	NA	TRBV2
CASRKRQIGTEAFF	NA	TRBJ1-1	many	TRBV6-5
CASSESQVNQPQHF	NA	TRBJ1-5	NA	TRBV2
CASSQDIRRTGNTIYF	NA	TRBJ1-3	NA	TRBV4-3
CATRQDSYEQYF	NA	TRBJ2-7	few	TRBV2
CASRIRRARDTGELFF	NA	TRBJ2-2	once	TRBV19
CASSPLTGFFTEAFF	NA	TRBJ1-1	NA	TRBV6-5
CASSQESALAYNEQFF	NA	TRBJ2-1	NA	TRBV4-1
CATSRELYYEQYF	NA	TRBJ2-7	few	TRBV15
CASSSGDATDTQYF	TRBD2	TRBJ2-3	once	TRBV9
CASTRGAGDTEAFF	TRBD1	TRBJ1-1	NA	TRBV4-3
CASSSTGAGGETQYF	TRBD1	TRBJ2-5	NA	TRBV28
CASRVGAGAVGNSPLHF	NA	TRBJ1-6	NA	TRBV27
CASSLGQGHNEQFF	TRBD1	TRBJ2-1	NA	TRBV7-3
CATGESWEYGTQYF	NA	TRBJ2-3	NA	TRBV6-1